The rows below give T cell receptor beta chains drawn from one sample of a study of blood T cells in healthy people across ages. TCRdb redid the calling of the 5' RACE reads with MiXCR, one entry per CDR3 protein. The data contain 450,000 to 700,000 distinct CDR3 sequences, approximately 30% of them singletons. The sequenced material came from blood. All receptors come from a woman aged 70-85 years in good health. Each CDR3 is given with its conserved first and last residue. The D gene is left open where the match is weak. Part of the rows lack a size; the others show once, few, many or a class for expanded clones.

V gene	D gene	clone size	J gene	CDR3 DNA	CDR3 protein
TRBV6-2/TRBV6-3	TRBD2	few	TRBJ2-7	TGTGCCAGCAGTTACTCTCTAAAACGGGGGGGATTCTCCTACGAGCAGTACTTC	CASSYSLKRGGFSYEQYF
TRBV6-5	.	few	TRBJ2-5	TGTGCCAGCAGTTACCTAGGGACCCAGTACTTC	CASSYLGTQYF
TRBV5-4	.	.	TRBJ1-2	TGTGCCAGCAGCTTTTTCCAAGGGTATGGCTACACCTTC	CASSFFQGYGYTF
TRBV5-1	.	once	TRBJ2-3	TGCGCCAGCATCCCCCGGGGACCTCGCACAGATACGCAGTATTTT	CASIPRGPRTDTQYF
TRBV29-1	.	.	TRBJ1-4	TGCAGCAAGTCGCTGAGGGAAAAACTGTTTTTT	CSKSLREKLFF
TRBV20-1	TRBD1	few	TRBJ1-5	TGCAGTGCCATAGGACAGGGCGCTCAGCCCCAGCATTTT	CSAIGQGAQPQHF
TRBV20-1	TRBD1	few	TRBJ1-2	TGCAGTGCTAGGCACAGGGGCCAAAATCGTCATTATGGCTACACCTTC	CSARHRGQNRHYGYTF
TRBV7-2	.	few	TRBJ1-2	TGTGCCAGCAGCTTAGAGGGGACAGGCTACACCTTC	CASSLEGTGYTF
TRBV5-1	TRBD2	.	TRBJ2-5	TGCGCCAGCAGCTTGGTGTTAGCGGGGGGCCAAGAAGAGACCCAGTACTTC	CASSLVLAGGQEETQYF
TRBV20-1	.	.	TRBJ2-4	TGCAGTGCTAGCAGGGGGACTGGCCCTGTAGCCAAAAACATTCAGTACTTC	CSASRGTGPVAKNIQYF